What follows are 12 T cell receptor beta chains derived from one specimen sequenced in a study of Graves' ophthalmopathy and Graves' hyperthyroidism listed by TCRdb under 2018. These reads were obtained on an Illumina HiSeq 2000. For repertoire sequencing, TCR beta CDR3 regions were amplified from RNA transcripts. The first round was an RT-PCR using HTBI primers with the Qiagen OneStep RT-PCR kit, and this first round was followed by a second-round multiplex PCR, then size selection and purification. Clones were called with MiXCR by TCRdb after fastp trimmed the public reads at Q25, and only in-frame beta chains were retained. Every CDR3 protein is listed once, alongside the most common genes and DNA of its rows. The sample includes more than 550,000 distinct CDR3 sequences, with 35% to 45% observed a single time. The top ten constitute 2.5% to 3.5% of the sample. The sequenced material came from peripheral blood. These receptor sequences come from an adult man with Graves' ophthalmopathy.

On this clonotype itself: A much larger clone sits a single nucleotide away, making a read error possible. CDR3 sequence: CASSATSRASTGELFF. The CDR3, as DNA: TGTGCCAGCAGCGCAACTAGCAGGGCGAGCACCGGGGAGCTGTTTTTT. This rearrangement joins TRBV7-9 to TRBJ2-2; D perhaps matches TRBD2 (6 bases). The CDR3 consists of 16 residues. V lost 5 bases and J 4 bases, leaving 17 bases between the germline ends. Germline V gives CDR1 SEHNR, CDR2 FQNEAQ (reference sequence).

This clonotype appeared a few times. One base away lies a much larger clone, so this may be a sequencing read error. Because the CDR3 is missing its conserved closing phenylalanine or tryptophan, this is likely a read error. The rearrangement joins TRBV10-3 to TRBJ1-1; TRBD1 aligns across 9 bases. Germline V gene data show CDR1 as ENHRY and CDR2 as SYGVKD. Unmatched junction bases numbered 5, after V lost 4 bases and J lost 5 bases. CDR3 size: 14 residues. The CDR3 region is CAISGGQGPTEAFL. The DNA for the CDR3 is TGTGCCATCAGTGGCGGACAGGGGCCTACTGAAGCTTTCCTT.

This clonotype came up a few times. The V and J genes are TRBV27 and TRBJ1-1; D remains unclear. Germline CDR1 MNHEY, CDR2 SMNVEV (reference sequence). The CDR3 totals 14 residues. With 3 bases removed from V and 4 bases from J, the gap between germline ends came to 12 bases. DNA for the CDR3: TGTGCCAGCAGTTTTACATCCTTGGCCACTGAAGCTTTCTTT. Translation gives CASSFTSLATEAFF.

Worth noting for this clonotype: This CDR3 fails to terminate in the conserved phenylalanine or tryptophan, so it likely reflects a read error. The chain is built from TRBV4-1 and TRBJ1-5; D remains ambiguous. V was pared by 1 base and J by 5 bases, with 12 bases between. The CDR3 length is 15 residues. Germline V CDR1 and CDR2: MGHRA, YSYEKL. CDR3 residues: CASSQGAGKDQPQHI. CDR3 sequence (DNA): TGCGCCAGCAGCCAAGGGGCAGGTAAGGATCAGCCCCAGCATATT.

The chain uses TRBV2 and TRBJ1-1, with D possibly being TRBD1 (5 bases). With 6 bases removed from V and 1 base from J, the gap between germline ends came to 21 bases. CDR3 length: 17 amino acids. Germline CDR1 and CDR2: SNHLY and FYNNEI. CDR3 in amino acids: CASSQDRFRGGNTEAFF. The CDR3, as DNA: TGTGCCAGCAGCCAAGATAGGTTTCGGGGGGGGAACACTGAAGCTTTCTTT.

At least ten counts were recorded for this clonotype. The chain is built from TRBV7-2 and TRBJ1-2, with 9 nucleotides matching TRBD1. CDR3 length equals 15 residues. Germline lookup yields CDR1 SGHTA and CDR2 FQGNSA. J gave up 5 bases and V 5 bases, and 9 bases lay outside the gene matches. CDR3 region: CASSKRTGADYGYTF. In nucleotides, the CDR3 is TGTGCCAGCAGCAAAAGGACAGGGGCAGATTATGGCTACACCTTC.

This clonotype was observed at least ten times. V and J are TRBV7-9 and TRBJ2-5; the D gene is possibly TRBD2 (5 bases). CDR1 and CDR2 (germline): SEHNR, FQNEAQ (reference sequence). The CDR3 is 16 residues long. V lost 4 bases and J lost 2, with 17 bases in between. CDR3 bases: TGTGCCAGCAGCTCCTCCTCCGACGGGATGCAAGAGACCCAGTACTTC. Protein: CASSSSSDGMQETQYF.

The count of this clonotype is one. This CDR3 is missing its conserved last phenylalanine or tryptophan, likely due to a read error. The J gene is TRBJ2-5, the V gene TRBV10-3; D uncertain. The CDR3 is 15 amino acids. Per germline, CDR1 ENHRY and CDR2 SYGVKD. CDR3: CASSHRGPSVETQYS. The DNA for the CDR3 is TGTGCCAGCAGTCATCGCGGCCCGTCGGTGGAGACCCAGTACTCC.

This clonotype appeared many times. V and J are TRBV4-1 and TRBJ2-7, with 7 nucleotides matching TRBD1. From germline, CDR1 is MGHRA and CDR2 YSYEKL. There are 16 residues in the CDR3. Trimming at V came to 2 bases and at J to 5 bases, leaving 12 bases not matched to a gene. The CDR3 loop is CASSQPIHGQADEQYF. CDR3 DNA sequence: TGCGCCAGCAGCCAACCTATTCACGGACAGGCGGACGAGCAGTACTTC.

A note on this clonotype: A much larger clone differs from this one at a single base, so this may be a read error. Since the CDR3 does not end with the conserved phenylalanine or tryptophan, this likely comes from a read error. The rearrangement links TRBV15 to TRBJ1-2, with TRBD1 as a possible D gene (5 bases). The germline CDR1 and CDR2 sequences are LNHNV and YYDKDF (reference sequence). The CDR3 is 13 amino acids. Between the trimmed V and J ends, which lost 3 bases and 4 bases, there was a span of 9 bases. CDR3 protein: CATSRGTVYGYTL. The DNA of the CDR3 is TGTGCCACCAGCAGGGGGACGGTCTATGGCTACACCCTC.

As concerns this clonotype: A read error may produce the germline difference seen at one junction end. V usage is TRBV7-6 and J usage is TRBJ2-2; D gene uncertain. The CDR3 is made up of 16 amino acids. Germline V CDR1 and CDR2: SGHVS, FNYEAQ. The CDR3 nucleotides read TGTGACAGCAGCTTAACCCGTTCGGGCGACACCGGGGAGCTGTTTTTT. Translated, it gives CDSSLTRSGDTGELFF.

This rearrangement joins TRBV7-9 to TRBJ1-5; D unresolved. V lost 2 bases and J 9 bases, leaving 20 bases between the germline ends. The CDR3 covers 16 residues. Germline V gene data show CDR1 as SEHNR and CDR2 as FQNEAQ (reference sequence). Here the CDR3 DNA reads TGTGCCAGCAGCTTAACACGGGAGAAGGTCGACGGGCCCCAGCATTTT. It encodes CASSLTREKVDGPQHF.